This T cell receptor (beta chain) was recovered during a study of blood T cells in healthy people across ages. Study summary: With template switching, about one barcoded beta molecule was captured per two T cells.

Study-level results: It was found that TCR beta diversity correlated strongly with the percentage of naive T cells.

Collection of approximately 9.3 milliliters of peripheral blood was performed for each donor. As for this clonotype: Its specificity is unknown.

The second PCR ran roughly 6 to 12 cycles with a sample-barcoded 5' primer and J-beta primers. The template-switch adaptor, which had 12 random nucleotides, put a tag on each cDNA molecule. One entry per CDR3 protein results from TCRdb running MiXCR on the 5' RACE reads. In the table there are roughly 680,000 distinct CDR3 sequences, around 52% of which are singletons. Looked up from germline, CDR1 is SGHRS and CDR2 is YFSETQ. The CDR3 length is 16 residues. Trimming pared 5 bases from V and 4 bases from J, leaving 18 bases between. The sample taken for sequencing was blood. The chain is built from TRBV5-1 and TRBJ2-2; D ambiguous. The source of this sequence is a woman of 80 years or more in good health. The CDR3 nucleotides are TGCGCCAGCAGAACTCTGAGGTCACCTTCCACCGGGGAGCTGTTTTTT. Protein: CASRTLRSPSTGELFF.